This T cell receptor (beta chain) was documented in a study of T-cell reconstitution after alpha-beta-depleted transplantation in children. CDR3 length: 13 residues. With 5 bases removed from V and 2 bases from J, the gap between germline ends came to 13 bases. Germline lookup yields CDR1 DFQATT and CDR2 SNEGSKA (reference sequence). TCRbeta library construction was performed incorporating unique molecular identifiers. TCRdb reprocessed the PCR reads with MiXCR, giving one entry per CDR3 protein. The sample lists under 750,000 distinct CDR3 sequences, around 23% occurring once. The sequences come from PBMCs, mostly from graft donor cells, collected 360 days after TCRalphabeta/CD19-depleted stem cell transplant. This TCR was recovered from a boy less than two years old who had a stem cell transplant for acute myeloid leukemia, so the T cells may come from the graft donor. The V and J genes are TRBV20-1 and TRBJ2-7; the D gene is possibly TRBD1 (7 bases). CDR3 nucleotides: TGCAGTGCTTGGGGGGACAGCCCCTACGAGCAGTACTTC. Encoded protein: CSAWGDSPYEQYF.